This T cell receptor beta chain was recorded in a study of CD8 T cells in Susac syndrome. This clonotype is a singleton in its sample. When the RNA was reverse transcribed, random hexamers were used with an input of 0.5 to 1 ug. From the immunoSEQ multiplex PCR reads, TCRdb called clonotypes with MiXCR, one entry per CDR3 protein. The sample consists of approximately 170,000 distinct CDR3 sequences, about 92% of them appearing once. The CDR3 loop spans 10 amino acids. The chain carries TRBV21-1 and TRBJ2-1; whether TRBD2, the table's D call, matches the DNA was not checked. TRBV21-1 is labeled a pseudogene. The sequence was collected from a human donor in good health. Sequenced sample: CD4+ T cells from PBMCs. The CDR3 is CASSLGRPFF. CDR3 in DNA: TGTGCCAGCAGCCTAGGCCGTCCGTTCTTC.